These 15 T cell receptor beta chains originate from one sample sequenced in a study of monozygotic twins with inflammatory bowel disease. TCRdb re-called the 5' RACE reads and shows each CDR3 protein once, DNA omitted. This sample's table has approximately 340,000 distinct CDR3 sequences. Sample: blood. These receptors all come from a human donor with ulcerative colitis or Crohn's disease, or a healthy co-twin of an affected twin (not recorded which).

This sequence joins TRBV7-2 and TRBJ2-7; TCRdb's assignment of TRBD1 cannot be checked, as there is no DNA. This CDR3 has 14 residues. Germline V gene sequence: CDR1 SGHTA, CDR2 FQGNSA. CDR3 protein: CASRTRTGGYEQYF.

J is TRBJ1-1 and V is TRBV20-1. CDR1 and CDR2 from the germline V gene are DFQATT and SNEGSKA (reference sequence). The CDR3 consists of 14 residues. CDR3 amino acids: CSVAGDSLNTEAFF.

The rearrangement joins TRBV7-9 to TRBJ2-7; the TCRdb D gene call, TRBD1, has no DNA to confirm it. Looked up from germline, CDR1 is SEHNR and CDR2 is FQNEAQ (reference sequence). CDR3 size: 12 residues. The CDR3 sequence: CASAGQSYEQYF.

The chain carries TRBV29-1 and TRBJ2-7; TCRdb's assignment of TRBD1 cannot be checked, as there is no DNA. Germline CDR1 is SQVTM and CDR2 is ANQGSEA. This CDR3 spans 11 amino acids. CDR3 region: CSVARGTEQYF.

The rearrangement joins TRBV5-1 to TRBJ1-2. The CDR3 sequence is 12 residues long. Germline loops: CDR1 SGHRS, CDR2 YFSETQ. CDR3 protein: CASSRGVEGYTF.

The genes are TRBV24-1 and TRBJ1-5; lacking DNA, the TRBD1 call made by TCRdb goes unchecked. The CDR3 loop spans 15 amino acids. Germline V gene lookup returns CDR1 KGHDR and CDR2 SFDVKD. The CDR3 sequence: CATSPQGGVNQPQHF.

The chain combines TRBV7-6 with TRBJ1-2. Germline CDR1 and CDR2: SGHVS and FNYEAQ. This CDR3 comprises 13 residues. The CDR3 sequence is CASSLGLGYGYTF.

The V and J genes are TRBV20-1 and TRBJ1-5. CDR1 DFQATT and CDR2 SNEGSKA come from the germline V gene (reference sequence). The CDR3 consists of 13 residues. CDR3 amino acids: CSAGGGETQPQHF.

The CDR3: CASSLTDSSYEQYF. V usage is TRBV27 and J usage is TRBJ2-7. This CDR3 comprises 14 residues. The germline V gene encodes CDR1 MNHEY and CDR2 SMNVEV (reference sequence).

J is TRBJ2-1 and V is TRBV6-2 or TRBV6-3. Looked up from germline, CDR1 is MNHEY and CDR2 is SVGEGT. The CDR3 has 14 residues. The CDR3 region is CASTFSSTYNEQFF.

The J gene is TRBJ2-6, the V gene TRBV7-2. CDR3 length: 15 amino acids. The germline V gene encodes CDR1 SGHTA and CDR2 FQGNSA. The CDR3 spells CASSLAWGGANVLTF.

J is TRBJ1-3 and V is TRBV5-6; as DNA is missing, the TRBD1 call by TCRdb cannot be tested. The CDR3 is 16 residues long. The V gene's germline CDR1 is SGHDT and CDR2 YYEEEE. The chain's CDR3 is CASSPLGGGAGNTIYF.

The chain recombines TRBV20-1 with TRBJ1-1; TCRdb's assignment of TRBD1 cannot be checked, as there is no DNA. CDR1 and CDR2 from the germline V gene are DFQATT and SNEGSKA (reference sequence). CDR3 length equals 14 residues. The CDR3 loop reads CSARVAPMNTEAFF.

The chain is built from TRBV20-1 and TRBJ2-5; TCRdb gives TRBD1 as the D gene, but with no DNA this cannot be confirmed. Germline V gene data show CDR1 as DFQATT and CDR2 as SNEGSKA (reference sequence). The CDR3 is 15 residues long. CDR3 protein: CSASTGTVTGETQYF.

This sequence joins TRBV5-1 and TRBJ1-1; without DNA, the TCRdb call of TRBD1 cannot be checked. CDR3 length equals 15 residues. Germline V lookup: CDR1 SGHRS, CDR2 YFSETQ. This CDR3 is CASSTRGSVGTEAFF.